The 32 T cell receptor beta chains in this list originate from one sample, sequenced in a study of OX40 agonist ivuxolimab in advanced cancers. The repertoire was sequenced with immunoSEQ multiplex PCR; TCRdb's copy has only in-frame clones and lacks some. The data hold about 35,000 clones, with around four fifths observed a single time. The source material was CD4+ or CD8+ T cells sorted from blood, sampled in a trial of the OX40 agonist ivuxolimab. These receptors all stem from an adult with an advanced solid tumor such as melanoma, head and neck, liver or kidney cancer.

The chain uses TRBV7-9 and TRBJ2-1, with 16 bases fitting TRBD2. There are 19 residues in the CDR3. The trim removed 4 bases at V and 6 bases at J, leaving 12 bases unmatched. CDR1 is SEHNR, CDR2 FQNEAQ, per germline (reference sequence). CDR3 bases: TGTGCCAGCAGCTCCAACACCGGGACTAGCGGGAGGGCCGTCAATGAGCAGTTCTTC. This translates into CASSSNTGTSGRAVNEQFF.

V usage is TRBV28 and J usage is TRBJ2-1; 11 positions agree with TRBD2. The CDR3 totals 18 residues. CDR1 and CDR2 from the germline V gene are MDHEN and SYDVKM. V was clipped by 2 bases and J by 2 bases; unmatched bases: 8. CDR3 sequence (DNA): TGTGCCAGCAGTTTACCCCTACTAGCGGGAGCCCCCTACAATGAGCAGTTCTTC. This gives the protein CASSLPLLAGAPYNEQFF. Looking up the rest from reference TRBV28 and TRBJ2-1 gives the full variable domain: DVKVTQSSRYLVKRTGEKVFLECVQDMDHENMFWYRQDPGLGLRLIYFSYDVKMKEKGDIPEGYSVSREKKERFSLILESASTNQTSMYLCASSLPLLAGAPYNEQFFGPGTRLTVL.

The CDR3 loop is CAWSFLPTNEKLFF. The DNA of the CDR3 is TGTGCCTGGAGTTTTCTACCAACTAATGAAAAACTGTTTTTT. This chain joins TRBV30 and TRBJ1-4; unclear D gene. This CDR3 has 14 amino acids. Germline-derived CDR1 and CDR2 are GTSNPN and SVGIG (reference sequence). V was clipped by 2 bases and J by 0 bases, with 7 bases between them.

V gene TRBV7-2 combines with J gene TRBJ2-7; 8 nucleotides agree with TRBD1. The J segment lost 0 bases and the V segment lost 5 bases, leaving 6 bases of the junction unmatched. Looked up from germline, CDR1 is SGHTA and CDR2 is FQGNSA. The CDR3 sequence is 15 residues long. CDR3 DNA sequence: TGTGCCAGCAGCGTAACAGGGGGAAACTCCTACGAGCAGTACTTC. Translated: CASSVTGGNSYEQYF.

This clone was counted once. The rearrangement uses TRBV28 and TRBJ1-4; D not resolved. The CDR3 is made up of 14 amino acids. V lost 4 bases to trimming and J lost 8 bases, with 14 bases between them. Germline CDR1 is MDHEN and CDR2 is SYDVKM. The CDR3 region has the DNA TGTGCCAGCAGTTCTCAGTTCGGCTCGGAAAAACTGTTTTTT. It translates to CASSSQFGSEKLFF.

V gene TRBV7-3 combines with J gene TRBJ2-2, with 7 nucleotides matching TRBD2. V trimming: 1 base; J trimming: 2 bases; junction bases outside the gene matches: 13. The V gene's germline CDR1 is SGHTA and CDR2 FQGTGA. CDR3 length: 19 residues. The DNA for the CDR3 is TGTGCCAGCAGCTTAAAGGTCGCGGGCGGGAGTACCAACACCGGGGAGCTGTTTTTT. Protein sequence: CASSLKVAGGSTNTGELFF.

V gene TRBV6-9 combines with J gene TRBJ2-1; weak D call: TRBD2 (6 bases). The CDR3 covers 16 residues. Trimming stripped 5 bases from V and 3 bases from J, with 17 bases between. Germline V gene lookup returns CDR1 MNHGY and CDR2 SVAAGI. In DNA form, the CDR3 reads TGTGCCAGCAGTCTCGCCAGGCGGGGCTACTACAATGAGCAGTTCTTC. This gives the protein CASSLARRGYYNEQFF.

The chain uses TRBV7-2 and TRBJ2-2; TRBD2 matches 15 bases. The germline V gene has CDR1 SGHTA and CDR2 FQGNSA. Trimming at V came to 1 base and at J to 5 bases, leaving 8 bases not matched to a gene. This CDR3 contains 19 residues. The CDR3 DNA reads as TGTGCCAGCAGCTTAGGCGGACTAGCGGGAGGGCCGGGAACCGGGGAGCTGTTTTTT. This codes for CASSLGGLAGGPGTGELFF.

The V gene is TRBV13, the J gene TRBJ2-1, with D perhaps TRBD1 (6 bases). V lost 4 bases and J 6 bases, leaving 16 bases between the germline ends. This CDR3 has 15 residues. Germline CDR1 PRHDT, CDR2 FYEKMQ (reference sequence). The CDR3 nucleotides read TGTGCCAGCAGCTCCGCTGGGGGCTTCGGCAATGAGCAGTTCTTC. Protein product: CASSSAGGFGNEQFF. Supplemented by reference TRBV13 and TRBJ2-1, the full variable domain reads AAGVIQSPRHLIKEKRETATLKCYPIPRHDTVYWYQQGPGQDPQFLISFYEKMQSDKGSIPDRFSAQQFSDYHSELNMSSLELGDSALYFCASSSAGGFGNEQFFGPGTRLTVL.

The V gene is TRBV6-5, the J gene TRBJ1-4; 9 nucleotides align to TRBD1. The junction had 4 bases not matched to a gene; V was cut back by 0 bases and J by 8 bases. The CDR3 length is 15 residues. Germline-derived CDR1 and CDR2 are MNHEY and SVGAGI. Written as DNA, the CDR3 is TGTGCCAGCAGTTACTCGACAGGGGGACGGGAAAAACTGTTTTTT. Translated: CASSYSTGGREKLFF.

V is TRBV27 and J is TRBJ2-7; 10 nucleotides agree with TRBD2. V shed 7 bases, J shed 4 bases, and the junction held 13 bases outside the gene matches. This CDR3 has 16 residues. Germline V gene data show CDR1 as MNHEY and CDR2 as SMNVEV (reference sequence). CDR3: CASNLAGDGRIYEQYF. The CDR3 region has the DNA TGTGCCAGCAACCTAGCGGGAGACGGCAGGATTTACGAGCAGTACTTC.

J is TRBJ1-6 and V is TRBV11-2, with D perhaps TRBD1 (5 bases). The CDR3 runs to 17 residues. The germline V gene has CDR1 SGHAT and CDR2 FQNNGV. Trimming shortened V by 5 bases and J by 14 bases, and 28 bases separated the two germline ends. DNA of the CDR3: TGTGCCAGCAGCCCCCTCGTGGGACTCGAGGATCTCGGGGCCCTCCACTTT. Its translation is CASSPLVGLEDLGALHF.

The gene calls are TRBV7-9 and TRBJ1-5; no clear D. Trimming pared 0 bases from V and 4 bases from J, leaving 7 bases between. This CDR3 has 14 residues. The germline V gene encodes CDR1 SEHNR and CDR2 FQNEAQ (reference sequence). The CDR3 nucleotides are TGTGCCAGCAGCTTAGCGCTGGGAAATCAGCCCCAGCATTTT. Translated, it gives CASSLALGNQPQHF.

The chain uses TRBV5-1 and TRBJ1-1; 12 nucleotides line up with TRBD1. The CDR3 runs 15 residues. After removal of 6 bases from V and 6 bases from J, the junction contained 9 bases not matched to a gene. Germline CDR1 reads SGHRS; CDR2 reads YFSETQ. CDR3 sequence reads: CASMPGQGAVAEAFF. The CDR3 nucleotides read TGCGCCAGCATGCCGGGACAGGGGGCGGTGGCTGAAGCTTTCTTT. Using reference TRBV5-1 and TRBJ1-1 for the parts outside the CDR3, the full variable domain is KAGVTQTPRYLIKTRGQQVTLSCSPISGHRSVSWYQQTPGQGLQFLFEYFSETQRNKGNFPGRFSGRQFSNSRSEMNVSTLELGDSALYLCASMPGQGAVAEAFFGQGTRLTVV.

The rearrangement joins TRBV7-9 to TRBJ1-4, with unresolved D. Looked up from germline, CDR1 is SEHNR and CDR2 is FQNEAQ (reference sequence). The ends were cut back, 2 bases at V and 8 bases at J, with 12 bases in the middle. The CDR3 spans 14 residues. CDR3 nucleotide sequence: TGTGCCAGCAGCTTACTCGGAGGTGGAGAAAAACTGTTTTTT. It yields the protein CASSLLGGGEKLFF.

The chain employs TRBV5-5 and TRBJ1-1; a weak D match, TRBD1 (6 bases). Germline-derived CDR1 and CDR2 are SGHKS and YYEKEE (reference sequence). CDR3 size: 15 residues. V shed 0 bases and J shed 4 bases, with 13 bases lying between them. DNA for the CDR3: TGTGCCAGCAGCTTGGCCAAGACAGGTAGCACTGAAGCTTTCTTT. Translated: CASSLAKTGSTEAFF.

The chain is built from TRBV6-4 and TRBJ2-3; TRBD2 agrees at 9 bases. Per the germline V gene, CDR1 is MRHNA and CDR2 is SNTAGT. V lost 0 bases to trimming and J lost 3 bases; unmatched junction nucleotides: 10. The CDR3 runs 18 residues. In nucleotides, the CDR3 is TGTGCCAGCAGTGACTCTTCGATTAGTAGCGGGGGAACAGATACGCAGTATTTT. This gives the protein CASSDSSISSGGTDTQYF.

The CDR3 nucleotides are TGTGCCAGCAGTTCATTGGACAGGGCCTCCGGGCAGTACTTC. This sequence encodes CASSSLDRASGQYF. The genes are TRBV28 and TRBJ2-7, with TRBD1 matching 8 bases. Germline V gene lookup returns CDR1 MDHEN and CDR2 SYDVKM. Unmatched junction bases numbered 11, after V lost 4 bases and J lost 9 bases. There are 14 residues in the CDR3.

The chain couples TRBV27 to TRBJ2-7, with 7 bases fitting TRBD1. Germline CDR1 reads MNHEY; CDR2 reads SMNVEV (reference sequence). The CDR3 has 14 amino acids. The junction had 7 bases not matched to a gene; V was cut back by 6 bases and J by 2 bases. CDR3 amino acids: CASRLTGSAYEQYF. CDR3 bases: TGTGCCAGCAGACTGACAGGGTCCGCCTACGAGCAGTACTTC.

The V call is TRBV6-5, the J call TRBJ2-4; 8 nucleotides align to TRBD2. This CDR3 spans 15 amino acids. CDR1 MNHEY and CDR2 SVGAGI come from the germline V gene. In nucleotides, the CDR3 is TGTGCAACCCCACGGGGGGGCCGGGCCAAAAACATTCAGTACTTC. Residues: CATPRGGRAKNIQYF.

This clone was detected once. The chain carries TRBV27 and TRBJ1-2; D remains unclear. The CDR3 has 12 residues. Germline V gene sequence: CDR1 MNHEY, CDR2 SMNVEV (reference sequence). Trimming pared 3 bases from V and 8 bases from J, leaving 10 bases between. In DNA, the CDR3 is TGTGCCAGCAGTTTGAACGGAGAGGGCTACACCTTC. This sequence encodes CASSLNGEGYTF.

This sequence joins TRBV18 and TRBJ2-1; tentative D call: TRBD2 (6 bases). With 6 bases removed from V and 10 bases from J, the gap between germline ends came to 19 bases. Germline V gene sequence: CDR1 KGHSH, CDR2 LQKENI. This CDR3 is 14 amino acids long. CDR3 amino acids: CASSPGTLEGEQFF. The CDR3 DNA is TGTGCCAGCTCTCCCGGGACTCTCGAAGGGGAGCAGTTCTTC.

CDR3: CSVESGRGRQLETQYF. CDR3 DNA: TGCAGCGTTGAATCTGGGAGGGGCCGGCAATTGGAGACCCAGTACTTC. This chain connects TRBV29-1 to TRBJ2-5; TRBD2 matches 7 bases. The CDR3 spans 16 residues. Looked up from germline, CDR1 is SQVTM and CDR2 is ANQGSEA. The V segment lost 2 bases and the J segment 5 bases; nucleotides outside the gene matches: 14.

The chain carries TRBV5-6 and TRBJ2-7; 8 bases line up with TRBD2. Germline V gene sequence: CDR1 SGHDT, CDR2 YYEEEE. This CDR3 is 15 amino acids long. V gave up 2 bases and J gave up 1 base; unmatched junction bases: 5. The CDR3 is CASSFSTGGSYEQYF. The CDR3 DNA reads as TGTGCCAGCAGCTTTTCTACGGGGGGGTCCTACGAGCAGTACTTC.

The chain's CDR3 is CASSTTSGRSYNEQFF. The DNA of the CDR3 is TGTGCCAGCAGCACCACTAGCGGGAGGTCCTACAATGAGCAGTTCTTC. The chain links TRBV7-9 to TRBJ2-1; 12 positions match TRBD2. J gave up 1 base and V 5 bases, and 3 bases lay outside the gene matches. The CDR3 contains 16 residues. The germline CDR1 and CDR2 sequences are SEHNR and FQNEAQ (reference sequence). Drawing the rest from reference TRBV7-9 and TRBJ2-1, the complete variable domain is DTGVSQNPRHKITKRGQNVTFRCDPISEHNRLYWYRQTLGQGPEFLTYFQNEAQLEKSRLLSDRFSAERPKGSFSTLEIQRTEQGDSAMYLCASSTTSGRSYNEQFFGPGTRLTVL.

V is TRBV11-2 and J is TRBJ1-1; 12 bases match TRBD1. The germline V gene has CDR1 SGHAT and CDR2 FQNNGV. V lost 2 bases to trimming and J lost 4 bases; unmatched junction nucleotides: 11. The CDR3 is made up of 18 amino acids. The CDR3 DNA sequence: TGTGCCAGCAGCTTATTAGGGGGACAGGGGGCGCGGGGCACTGAAGCTTTCTTT. It translates to CASSLLGGQGARGTEAFF.

This clone was detected only once. The rearrangement uses TRBV5-5 and TRBJ2-1, with TRBD1 as a possible D gene (5 bases). With 6 bases removed from V and 10 bases from J, the gap between germline ends came to 11 bases. This CDR3 comprises 11 residues. CDR1 is SGHKS, CDR2 YYEKEE, per germline (reference sequence). CDR3 amino acids: CASTPGLEQFF. CDR3 sequence (DNA): TGTGCCAGCACCCCAGGGCTAGAGCAGTTCTTC.

This clone has ten or more counts. The chain joins TRBV10-3 to TRBJ1-6; a weak D match, TRBD1 (5 bases). Trimming pared 6 bases from V and 14 bases from J, leaving 26 bases between. Germline loops: CDR1 ENHRY, CDR2 SYGVKD. This CDR3 comprises 16 residues. CDR3 coding DNA: TGTGCCATCAGGGGTGCCGAACGGGACTCTGTGGGGGCCCTCCACTTT. This gives the protein CAIRGAERDSVGALHF.

This clone was seen only once. In nucleotides, the CDR3 is TGTGCCAGCACCCTCAGACAGACCCTCTCCTACGAGCAGTACTTC. This translates into CASTLRQTLSYEQYF. V and J are TRBV2 and TRBJ2-7; D perhaps matches TRBD1 (5 bases). Germline lookup yields CDR1 SNHLY and CDR2 FYNNEI. The CDR3 contains 15 residues. The V end lost 7 bases, the J end lost 0 bases, and 16 bases lay between the germline ends. The full variable domain, with the rest looked up from reference TRBV2 and TRBJ2-7, is EPEVTQTPSHQVTQMGQEVILRCVPISNHLYFYWYRQILGQKVEFLVSFYNNEISEKSEIFDDQFSVERPDGSNFTLKIRSTKLEDSAMYFCASTLRQTLSYEQYFGPGTRLTVT.

The rearrangement links TRBV4-3 to TRBJ2-3; 9 nucleotides line up with TRBD2. The V and J ends lost 0 bases and 5 bases, in that order; junction bases with no gene match: 9. Looked up from germline, CDR1 is LGHNA and CDR2 is YSLEER. The CDR3 contains 17 residues. The CDR3 sequence: CASSQEGTSPQLDTQYF. CDR3 DNA: TGCGCCAGCAGCCAAGAGGGGACTAGCCCCCAGTTAGATACGCAGTATTTT.

The J gene is TRBJ2-7, the V gene TRBV18; TRBD1 matches at 9 bases. The germline CDR1 and CDR2 sequences are KGHSH and LQKENI. This CDR3 spans 15 amino acids. The junction had 8 bases not matched to a gene; V was cut back by 3 bases and J by 5 bases. CDR3 bases: TGTGCCAGCTCACCTTCCACAGGGGGCAGGGACGAGCAGTACTTC. Its protein product is CASSPSTGGRDEQYF. Full variable domain (rest looked up from reference TRBV18 and TRBJ2-7): NAGVMQNPRHLVRRRGQEARLRCSPMKGHSHVYWYRQLPEEGLKFMVYLQKENIIDESGMPKERFSAEFPKEGPSILRIQQVVRGDSAAYFCASSPSTGGRDEQYFGPGTRLTVT.

The CDR3 DNA reads as TGTGCCAGTAGTCCCCAGGGGTTTGGCAATCAGCCCCAGCATTTT. It is translated as CASSPQGFGNQPQHF. V is TRBV19 and J is TRBJ1-5; tentative D call: TRBD1 (6 bases). Germline CDR1 is LNHDA and CDR2 is SQIVND (reference sequence). V was cut by 5 bases and J by 2 bases, with 13 bases left in between. There are 15 residues in the CDR3.